The 5 T cell receptor beta chains below all came from one sample that was sequenced in a study of T cell responses to AZD1222 COVID-19 vaccine. Method: immunoSEQ multiplex PCR; TCRdb's copy keeps in-frame clones and lacks some. The sample includes tens of thousands of clones, roughly nine tenths of them seen just once. The sample in question was peripheral blood, obtained 28 days after the second AZD1222 dose. These receptors all come from an adult who received the AZD1222 COVID-19 vaccine.

V and J are TRBV6-5 and TRBJ1-1; D is perhaps TRBD1 (5 bases). The ends were cut back, 10 bases at V and 7 bases at J, with 19 bases in the middle. The CDR3 loop spans 13 amino acids. The germline V gene encodes CDR1 MNHEY and CDR2 SVGAGI. The CDR3 sequence is CATLRGRKDEAFF. CDR3 coding DNA: TGTGCCACCCTTCGGGGACGTAAGGATGAAGCTTTCTTT.

The count of this clone is one. This chain joins TRBV5-1 and TRBJ2-1, with 8 bases lining up with TRBD2. The CDR3 spans 15 residues. The V gene end was trimmed by 1 base and the J gene end by 7 bases; junction bases not matched to a gene: 7. Germline V lookup: CDR1 SGHRS, CDR2 YFSETQ. CDR3 amino acids: CASSLWAGGPNEQFF. The CDR3 DNA follows: TGCGCCAGCAGCTTGTGGGCGGGAGGCCCGAATGAGCAGTTCTTC.

V and J are TRBV11-3 and TRBJ2-3, with 7 nucleotides matching TRBD2. Trimming took 5 bases from V and 10 from J; bases not matched to a gene: 9. The CDR3 is 13 amino acids. Germline V lookup: CDR1 SGHNT, CDR2 YENEEA. The CDR3 DNA is TGTGCCAGCAGCCTAATGACTAGCTCTCCGCAGTATTTT. Its protein product is CASSLMTSSPQYF.

This sequence joins TRBV19 and TRBJ2-2; tentative D call: TRBD1 (6 bases). V lost 3 bases and J lost 0, with 17 bases in between. CDR3 length equals 18 residues. Germline CDR1 and CDR2: LNHDA and SQIVND (reference sequence). In DNA form, the CDR3 reads TGTGCCAGTAGTATGAGAGTAGGGGGAGCATCGAACACCGGGGAGCTGTTTTTT. This gives the protein CASSMRVGGASNTGELFF. The full variable domain, in which reference TRBV19 and TRBJ2-2 provide the parts outside the CDR3, is DGGITQSPKYLFRKEGQNVTLSCEQNLNHDAMYWYRQDPGQGLRLIYYSQIVNDFQKGDIAEGYSVSREKKESFPLTVTSAQKNPTAFYLCASSMRVGGASNTGELFFGEGSRLTVL.

This rearrangement joins TRBV18 to TRBJ2-7; 7 nucleotides align to TRBD1. CDR3 length equals 15 residues. Germline-derived CDR1 and CDR2 are KGHSH and LQKENI. J lost 5 bases, V lost 0 bases, and 7 bases had no gene match. CDR3 nucleotide sequence: TGTGCCAGCTCACCACCGGTACAGGGGTCCCACGAGCAGTACTTC. Protein: CASSPPVQGSHEQYF.